This T cell receptor beta chain came from a study of follicular helper T cells after annual influenza vaccination. The repertoire was sequenced with immunoSEQ multiplex PCR; TCRdb's copy has only in-frame clones and lacks some. The sample consists of 5,700 or so clones, 80% to 85% of them appearing once. General observations from the study: Successive annual vaccinations recalled a recurrent oligoclonal ICOS+CD38+ cTfh response with influenza-specific clonotypes. Day 7 ICOS+CD38+ clones were most often found later in ICOS-CD38- cTfh cells.

The germline gives CDR1 MNHEY, CDR2 SMNVEV (reference sequence). V lost 2 bases, J lost 0 bases, and 7 bases lay in between. This CDR3 is 14 amino acids long. Of note for this clone: Antigen unknown.

Sample time point: 2015-2016 season, 7 days after influenza vaccination. Before and after seasonal inactivated influenza vaccination, adults gave blood for sorting CD4 subsets for sequencing. Sorted cTfh were non-naive CD4+CXCR5+PD-1+, either ICOS+CD38+ or ICOS-CD38-. The chain employs TRBV27 and TRBJ1-1; D remains unclear. The sequence was collected from an adult who received the influenza vaccine. Source: CXCR5+ CD38- circulating T follicular helper cells from blood, taken 7 days after influenza vaccination. The subset was: circulating Tfh, non-naive CD4+CXCR5+PD-1+ (ICOS+CD38+ or ICOS-CD38-). CDR3 amino acids: CASSLGRLNTEAFF. The CDR3 DNA reads as TGTGCCAGCAGTTTAGGGCGGCTGAACACTGAAGCTTTCTTT.